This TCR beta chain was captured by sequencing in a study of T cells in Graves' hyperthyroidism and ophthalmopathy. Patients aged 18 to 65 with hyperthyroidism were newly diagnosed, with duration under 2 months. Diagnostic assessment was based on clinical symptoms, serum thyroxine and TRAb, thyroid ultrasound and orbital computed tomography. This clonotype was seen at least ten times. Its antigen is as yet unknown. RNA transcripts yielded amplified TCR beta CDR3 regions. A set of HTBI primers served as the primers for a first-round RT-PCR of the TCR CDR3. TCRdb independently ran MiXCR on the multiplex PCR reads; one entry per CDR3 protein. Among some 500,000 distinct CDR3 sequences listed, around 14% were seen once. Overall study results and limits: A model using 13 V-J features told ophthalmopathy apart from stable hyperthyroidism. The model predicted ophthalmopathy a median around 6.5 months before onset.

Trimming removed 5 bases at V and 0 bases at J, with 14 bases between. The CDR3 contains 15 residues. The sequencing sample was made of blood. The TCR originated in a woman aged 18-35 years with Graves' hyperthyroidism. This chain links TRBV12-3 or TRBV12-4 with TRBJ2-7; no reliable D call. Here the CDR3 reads CASSPRARGSYEQYF. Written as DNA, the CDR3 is TGTGCCAGCAGTCCCCGTGCCAGAGGCTCCTACGAGCAGTACTTC.